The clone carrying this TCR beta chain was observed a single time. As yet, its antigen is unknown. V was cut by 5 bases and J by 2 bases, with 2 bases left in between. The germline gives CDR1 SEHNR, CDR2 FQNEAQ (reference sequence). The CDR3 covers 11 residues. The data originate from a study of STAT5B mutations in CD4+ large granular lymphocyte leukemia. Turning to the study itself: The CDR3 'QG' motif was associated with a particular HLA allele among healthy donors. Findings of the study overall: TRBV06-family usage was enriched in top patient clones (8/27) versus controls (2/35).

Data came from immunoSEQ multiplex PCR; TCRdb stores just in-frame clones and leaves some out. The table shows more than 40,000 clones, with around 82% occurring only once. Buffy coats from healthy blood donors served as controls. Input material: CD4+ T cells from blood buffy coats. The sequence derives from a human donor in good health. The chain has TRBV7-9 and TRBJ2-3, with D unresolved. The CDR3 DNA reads TGTGCCAGCAGCACCACAGATACGCAGTATTTT. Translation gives CASSTTDTQYF.